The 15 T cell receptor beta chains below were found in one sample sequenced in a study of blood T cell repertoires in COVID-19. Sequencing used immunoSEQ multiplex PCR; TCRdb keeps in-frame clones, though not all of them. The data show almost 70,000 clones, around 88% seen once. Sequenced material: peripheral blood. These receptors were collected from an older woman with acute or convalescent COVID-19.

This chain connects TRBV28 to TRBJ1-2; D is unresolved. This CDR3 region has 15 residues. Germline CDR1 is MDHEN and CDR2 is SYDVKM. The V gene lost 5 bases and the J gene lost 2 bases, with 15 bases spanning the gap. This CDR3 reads CASSPPGVKNYGYTF. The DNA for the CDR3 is TGTGCCAGCAGTCCCCCCGGGGTGAAGAACTATGGCTACACCTTC.

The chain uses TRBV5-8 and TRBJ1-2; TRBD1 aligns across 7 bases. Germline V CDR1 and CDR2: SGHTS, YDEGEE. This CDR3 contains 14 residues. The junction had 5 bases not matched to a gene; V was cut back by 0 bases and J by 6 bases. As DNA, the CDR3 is TGTGCCAGCAGCTTGGGGGACAGCCGCCATGGCTACACCTTC. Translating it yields CASSLGDSRHGYTF.

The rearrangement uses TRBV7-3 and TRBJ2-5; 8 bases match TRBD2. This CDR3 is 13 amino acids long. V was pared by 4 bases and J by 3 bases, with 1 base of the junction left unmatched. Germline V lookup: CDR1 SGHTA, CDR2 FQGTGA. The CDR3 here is CASSSLAEETQYF. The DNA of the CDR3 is TGTGCCAGCAGCTCACTAGCGGAAGAGACCCAGTACTTC.

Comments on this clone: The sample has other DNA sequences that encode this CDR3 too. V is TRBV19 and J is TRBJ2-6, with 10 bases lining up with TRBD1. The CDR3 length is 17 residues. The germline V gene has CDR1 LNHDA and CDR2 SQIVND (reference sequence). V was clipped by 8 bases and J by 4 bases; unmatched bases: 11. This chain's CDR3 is CASAPGTGVLGANVLTF. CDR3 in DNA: TGTGCCAGTGCCCCAGGGACAGGGGTACTCGGGGCCAACGTCCTGACTTTC. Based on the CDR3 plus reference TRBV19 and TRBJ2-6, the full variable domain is DGGITQSPKYLFRKEGQNVTLSCEQNLNHDAMYWYRQDPGQGLRLIYYSQIVNDFQKGDIAEGYSVSREKKESFPLTVTSAQKNPTAFYLCASAPGTGVLGANVLTFGAGSRLTVL.

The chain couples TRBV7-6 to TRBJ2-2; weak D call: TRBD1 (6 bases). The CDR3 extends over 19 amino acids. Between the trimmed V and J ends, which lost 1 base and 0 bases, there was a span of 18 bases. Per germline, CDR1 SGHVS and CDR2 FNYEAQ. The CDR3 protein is CASSLGESGVLSNTGELFF. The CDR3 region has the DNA TGTGCCAGCAGCTTAGGAGAGTCAGGGGTCCTATCGAACACCGGGGAGCTGTTTTTT.

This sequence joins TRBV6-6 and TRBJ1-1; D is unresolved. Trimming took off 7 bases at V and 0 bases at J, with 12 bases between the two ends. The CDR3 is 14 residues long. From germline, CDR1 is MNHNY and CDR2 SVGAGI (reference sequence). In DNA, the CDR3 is TGTGCCAGCACCCTGTCGGGAGTGAACACTGAAGCTTTCTTT. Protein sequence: CASTLSGVNTEAFF.

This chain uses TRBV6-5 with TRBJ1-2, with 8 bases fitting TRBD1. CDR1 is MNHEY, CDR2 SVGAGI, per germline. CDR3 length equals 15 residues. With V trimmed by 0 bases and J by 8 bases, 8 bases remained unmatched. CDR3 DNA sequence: TGTGCCAGCAGTTACTCGAAGAGGACAGGGTGGGGCTACACCTTC. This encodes CASSYSKRTGWGYTF.

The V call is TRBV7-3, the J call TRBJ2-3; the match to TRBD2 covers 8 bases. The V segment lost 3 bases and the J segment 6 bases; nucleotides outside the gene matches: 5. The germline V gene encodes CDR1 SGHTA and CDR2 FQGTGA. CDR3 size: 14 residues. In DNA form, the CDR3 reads TGTGCCAGCAGCTTGGCTAGCGGGTCGGATACGCAGTATTTT. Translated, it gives CASSLASGSDTQYF.

The CDR3 protein is CASSFQGKAFF. The CDR3, as DNA: TGTGCCAGCAGTTTTCAGGGGAAAGCTTTCTTT. The V and J genes are TRBV6-5 and TRBJ1-1, with D perhaps matching TRBD1 (6 bases). The V end was cut by 4 bases, the J end by 9 bases, with 9 bases between. Germline V lookup: CDR1 MNHEY, CDR2 SVGAGI. The length of the CDR3 is 11 residues.

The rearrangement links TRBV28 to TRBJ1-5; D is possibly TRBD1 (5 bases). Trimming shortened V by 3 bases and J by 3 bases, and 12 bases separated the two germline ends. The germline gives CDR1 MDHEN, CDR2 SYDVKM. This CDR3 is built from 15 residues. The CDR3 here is CASSFQGRDNQPQHF. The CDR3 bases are TGTGCCAGCAGTTTTCAGGGAAGGGACAATCAGCCCCAGCATTTT.

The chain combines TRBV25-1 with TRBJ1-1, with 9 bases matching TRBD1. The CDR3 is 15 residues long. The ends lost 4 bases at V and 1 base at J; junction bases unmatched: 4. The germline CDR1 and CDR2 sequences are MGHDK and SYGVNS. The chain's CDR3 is CASSVTGQGNTEAFF. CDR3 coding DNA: TGTGCCAGCAGTGTCACGGGACAGGGGAACACTGAAGCTTTCTTT.

DNA of the CDR3: TGTGCCAGCAGCCAGGGGAGCAACCTGAACACTGAAGCTTTCTTT. Its protein is CASSQGSNLNTEAFF. The chain has TRBV7-2 and TRBJ1-1, with D possibly matching TRBD1 (6 bases). The germline V gene has CDR1 SGHTA and CDR2 FQGNSA. Deletions cut 5 bases from V and 0 bases from J, with 13 bases between. The CDR3 has 15 amino acids.

The CDR3 DNA is TGTGCCAGCGGAGAGATAGCGGGAGCCTACGAGCAGTACTTC. It is translated as CASGEIAGAYEQYF. The chain is built from TRBV6-5 and TRBJ2-7; TRBD2 matches at 9 bases. The CDR3 covers 14 residues. The trim removed 8 bases at V and 2 bases at J, leaving 7 bases unmatched. The germline V gene has CDR1 MNHEY and CDR2 SVGAGI.

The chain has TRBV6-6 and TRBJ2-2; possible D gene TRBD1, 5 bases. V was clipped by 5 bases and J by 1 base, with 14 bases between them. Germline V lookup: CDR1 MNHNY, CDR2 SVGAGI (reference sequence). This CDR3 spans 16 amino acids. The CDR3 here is CASSPPGNKNTGELFF. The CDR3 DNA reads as TGTGCCAGCAGTCCCCCAGGGAATAAGAACACCGGGGAGCTGTTTTTT.

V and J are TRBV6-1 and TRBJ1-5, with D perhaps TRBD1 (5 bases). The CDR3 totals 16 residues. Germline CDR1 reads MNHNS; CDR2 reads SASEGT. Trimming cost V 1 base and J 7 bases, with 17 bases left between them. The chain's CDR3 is CASSEGWANGGQPQHF. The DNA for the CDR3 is TGTGCCAGCAGTGAAGGGTGGGCCAACGGGGGACAGCCCCAGCATTTT.